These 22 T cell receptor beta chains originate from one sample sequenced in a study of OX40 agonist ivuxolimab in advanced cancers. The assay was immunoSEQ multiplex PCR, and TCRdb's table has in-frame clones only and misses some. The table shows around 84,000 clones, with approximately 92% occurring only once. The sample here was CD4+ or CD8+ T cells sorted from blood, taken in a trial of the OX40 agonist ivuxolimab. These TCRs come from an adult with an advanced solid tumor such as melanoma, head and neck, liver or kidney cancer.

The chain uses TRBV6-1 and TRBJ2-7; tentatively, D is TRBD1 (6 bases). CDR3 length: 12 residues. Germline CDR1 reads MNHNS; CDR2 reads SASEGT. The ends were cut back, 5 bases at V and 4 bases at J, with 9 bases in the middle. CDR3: CASSFDRYEQYF. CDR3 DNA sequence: TGTGCCAGCAGTTTTGACAGGTACGAGCAGTACTTC.

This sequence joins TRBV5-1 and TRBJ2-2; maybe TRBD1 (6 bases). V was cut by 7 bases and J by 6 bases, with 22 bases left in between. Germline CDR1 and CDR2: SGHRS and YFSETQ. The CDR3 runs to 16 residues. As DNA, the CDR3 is TGCGCCAGCCGGGTTAGGGGTCAACAGGGAGCCGGGGAGCTGTTTTTT. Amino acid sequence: CASRVRGQQGAGELFF.

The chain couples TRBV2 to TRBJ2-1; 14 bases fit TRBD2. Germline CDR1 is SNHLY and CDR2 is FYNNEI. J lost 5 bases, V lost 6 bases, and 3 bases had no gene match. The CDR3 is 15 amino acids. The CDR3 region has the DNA TGTGCCAGCAGGGGACTAGCGGGAGCCGACAATGAGCAGTTCTTC. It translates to CASRGLAGADNEQFF.

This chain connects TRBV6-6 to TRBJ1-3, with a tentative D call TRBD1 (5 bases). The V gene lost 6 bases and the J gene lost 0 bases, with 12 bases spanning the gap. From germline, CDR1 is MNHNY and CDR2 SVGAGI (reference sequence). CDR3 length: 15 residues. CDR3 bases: TGTGCCAGCAGGGCCCAGGGCTACTCTGGAAACACCATATATTTT. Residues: CASRAQGYSGNTIYF.

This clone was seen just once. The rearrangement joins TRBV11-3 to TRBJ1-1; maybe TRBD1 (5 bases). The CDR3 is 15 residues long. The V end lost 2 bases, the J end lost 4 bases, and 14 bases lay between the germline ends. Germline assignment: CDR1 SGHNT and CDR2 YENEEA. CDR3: CASSLHSSGSTEAFF. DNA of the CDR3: TGTGCCAGCAGCTTACACTCGTCAGGGAGCACTGAAGCTTTCTTT.

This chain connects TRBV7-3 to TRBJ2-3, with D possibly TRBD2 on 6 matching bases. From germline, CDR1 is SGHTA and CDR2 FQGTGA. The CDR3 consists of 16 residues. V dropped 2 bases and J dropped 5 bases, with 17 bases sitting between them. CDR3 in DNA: TGTGCCAGCAGCTTACAAGGCGGGGTTGGGAGAGATACGCAGTATTTT. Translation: CASSLQGGVGRDTQYF.

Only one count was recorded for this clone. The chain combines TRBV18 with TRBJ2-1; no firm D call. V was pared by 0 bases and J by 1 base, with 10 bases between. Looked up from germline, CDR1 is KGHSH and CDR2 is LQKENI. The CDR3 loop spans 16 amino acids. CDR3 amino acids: CASSPPIARSYNEQFF. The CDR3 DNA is TGTGCCAGCTCACCACCGATAGCACGTTCCTACAATGAGCAGTTCTTC. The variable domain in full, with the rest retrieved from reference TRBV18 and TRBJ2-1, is NAGVMQNPRHLVRRRGQEARLRCSPMKGHSHVYWYRQLPEEGLKFMVYLQKENIIDESGMPKERFSAEFPKEGPSILRIQQVVRGDSAAYFCASSPPIARSYNEQFFGPGTRLTVL.

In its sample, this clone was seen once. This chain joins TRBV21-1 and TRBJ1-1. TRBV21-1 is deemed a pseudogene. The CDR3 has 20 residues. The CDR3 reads CASSPPVLLVGGVVNTEAFF. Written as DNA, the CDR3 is TGTGCCAGCAGCCCACCTGTATTGTTGGTCGGCGGGGTAGTTAACACTGAAGCTTTCTTT.

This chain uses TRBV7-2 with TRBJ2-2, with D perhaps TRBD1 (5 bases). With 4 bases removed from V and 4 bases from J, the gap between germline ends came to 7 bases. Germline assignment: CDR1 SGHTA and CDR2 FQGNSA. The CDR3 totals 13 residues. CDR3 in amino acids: CASSSQGTGELFF. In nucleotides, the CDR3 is TGTGCCAGCAGCTCCCAGGGCACCGGGGAGCTGTTTTTT.

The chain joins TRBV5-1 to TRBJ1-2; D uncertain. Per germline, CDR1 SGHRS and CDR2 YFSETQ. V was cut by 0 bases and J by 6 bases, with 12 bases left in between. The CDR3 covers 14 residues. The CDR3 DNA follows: TGCGCCAGCAGCTTGGGGGTTCTAGGGAATGGCTACACCTTC. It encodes CASSLGVLGNGYTF.

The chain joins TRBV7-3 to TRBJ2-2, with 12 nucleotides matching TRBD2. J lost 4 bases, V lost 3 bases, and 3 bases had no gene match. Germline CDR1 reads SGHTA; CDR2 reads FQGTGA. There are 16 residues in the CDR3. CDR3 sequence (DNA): TGTGCCAGCAGCTTGCGACTAGCGGGAGTCACCGGGGAGCTGTTTTTT. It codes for CASSLRLAGVTGELFF.

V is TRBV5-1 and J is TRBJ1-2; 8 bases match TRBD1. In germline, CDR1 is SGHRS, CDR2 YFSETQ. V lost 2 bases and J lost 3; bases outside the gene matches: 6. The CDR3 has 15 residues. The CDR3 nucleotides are TGCGCCAGCAGCTTACGGACAGGGCTAGACTATGGCTACACCTTC. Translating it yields CASSLRTGLDYGYTF.

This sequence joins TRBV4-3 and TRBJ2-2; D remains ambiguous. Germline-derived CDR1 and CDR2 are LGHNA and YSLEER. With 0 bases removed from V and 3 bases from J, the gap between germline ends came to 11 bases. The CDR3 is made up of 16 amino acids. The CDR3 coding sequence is TGCGCCAGCAGCCAAGATAGAATGGCTTACACCGGGGAGCTGTTTTTT. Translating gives CASSQDRMAYTGELFF.

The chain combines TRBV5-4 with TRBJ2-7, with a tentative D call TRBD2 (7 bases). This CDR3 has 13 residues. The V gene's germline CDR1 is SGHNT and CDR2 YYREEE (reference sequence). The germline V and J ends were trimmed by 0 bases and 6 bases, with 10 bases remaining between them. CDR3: CASSLEGEGEQYF. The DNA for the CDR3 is TGTGCCAGCAGCTTGGAGGGGGAGGGCGAGCAGTACTTC.

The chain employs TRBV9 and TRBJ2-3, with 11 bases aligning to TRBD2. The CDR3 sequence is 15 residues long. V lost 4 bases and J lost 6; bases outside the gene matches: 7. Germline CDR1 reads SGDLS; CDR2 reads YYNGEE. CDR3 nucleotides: TGTGCCAGCAGCATCCGACTAGCGGGGATGGATACGCAGTATTTT. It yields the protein CASSIRLAGMDTQYF.

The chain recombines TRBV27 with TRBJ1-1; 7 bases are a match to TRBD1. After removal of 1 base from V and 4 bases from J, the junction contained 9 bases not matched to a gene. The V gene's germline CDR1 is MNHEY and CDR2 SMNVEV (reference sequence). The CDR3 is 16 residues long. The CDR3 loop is CASSLWGTAPGTEAFF. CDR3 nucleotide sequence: TGTGCCAGCAGTTTATGGGGGACAGCCCCCGGCACTGAAGCTTTCTTT.

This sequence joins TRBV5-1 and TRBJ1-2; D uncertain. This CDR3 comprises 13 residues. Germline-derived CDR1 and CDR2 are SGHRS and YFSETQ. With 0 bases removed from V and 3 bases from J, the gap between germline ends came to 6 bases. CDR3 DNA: TGCGCCAGCAGCTTGGCAACTGACTATGGCTACACCTTC. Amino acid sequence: CASSLATDYGYTF.

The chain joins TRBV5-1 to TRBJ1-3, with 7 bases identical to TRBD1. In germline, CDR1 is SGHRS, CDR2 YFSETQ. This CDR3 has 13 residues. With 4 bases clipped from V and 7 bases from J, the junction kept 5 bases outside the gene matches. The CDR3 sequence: CASSEQGINTIYF. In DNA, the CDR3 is TGCGCCAGCAGCGAACAGGGGATTAACACCATATATTTT.

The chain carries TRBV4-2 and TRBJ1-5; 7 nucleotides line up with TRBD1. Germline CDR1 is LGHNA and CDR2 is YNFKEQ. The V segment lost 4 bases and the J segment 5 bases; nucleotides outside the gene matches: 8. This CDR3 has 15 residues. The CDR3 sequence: CASSLQGGNYQPQHF. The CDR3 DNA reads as TGTGCCAGCAGCCTCCAGGGGGGGAATTATCAGCCCCAGCATTTT.

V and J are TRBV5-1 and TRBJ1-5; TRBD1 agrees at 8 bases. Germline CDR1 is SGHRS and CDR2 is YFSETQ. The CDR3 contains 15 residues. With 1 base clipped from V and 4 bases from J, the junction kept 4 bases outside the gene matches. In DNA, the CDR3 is TGCGCCAGCAGCTTGACAGGGGGGCGTAATCAGCCCCAGCATTTT. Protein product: CASSLTGGRNQPQHF. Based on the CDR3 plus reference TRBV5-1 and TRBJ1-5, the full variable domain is KAGVTQTPRYLIKTRGQQVTLSCSPISGHRSVSWYQQTPGQGLQFLFEYFSETQRNKGNFPGRFSGRQFSNSRSEMNVSTLELGDSALYLCASSLTGGRNQPQHFGDGTRLSIL.

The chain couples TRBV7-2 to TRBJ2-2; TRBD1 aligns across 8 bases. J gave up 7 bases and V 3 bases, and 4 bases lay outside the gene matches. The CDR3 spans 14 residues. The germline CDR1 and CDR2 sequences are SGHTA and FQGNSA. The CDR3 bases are TGTGCCAGCAGCTTGCGCAGGGGGCGCGGGGAGCTGTTTTTT. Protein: CASSLRRGRGELFF.

CDR3 sequence (DNA): TGTGCCAGCAGTTACGGGGTAGGTTCGAGCAATCAGCCCCAGCATTTT. This codes for CASSYGVGSSNQPQHF. This chain joins TRBV6-6 and TRBJ1-5; D remains ambiguous. The germline gives CDR1 MNHNY, CDR2 SVGAGI (reference sequence). V dropped 2 bases and J dropped 1 base, with 12 bases sitting between them. This CDR3 comprises 16 residues.